The entry that follows covers one T cell receptor (beta chain) sequence. The data originate from a study of blood T cell repertoires in COVID-19. Germline lookup yields CDR1 MNHEY and CDR2 SMNVEV (reference sequence). The CDR3 contains 14 residues. Trimming at V came to 5 bases and at J to 1 base, leaving 3 bases not matched to a gene. Measured with immunoSEQ multiplex PCR; TCRdb has only the in-frame clones, and not every one. The sample carries 350,000 to 400,000 clones, 85% to 90% recorded once. V is TRBV27 and J is TRBJ1-1; 8 bases line up with TRBD1. The receptor comes from a man younger than 35 who had recovered from COVID-19. Sequenced material: PBMCs or T cells enriched from blood (not recorded which). The CDR3 reads CASSTQGANTEAFF. The CDR3 bases are TGTGCCAGCAGTACTCAGGGGGCGAACACTGAAGCTTTCTTT.